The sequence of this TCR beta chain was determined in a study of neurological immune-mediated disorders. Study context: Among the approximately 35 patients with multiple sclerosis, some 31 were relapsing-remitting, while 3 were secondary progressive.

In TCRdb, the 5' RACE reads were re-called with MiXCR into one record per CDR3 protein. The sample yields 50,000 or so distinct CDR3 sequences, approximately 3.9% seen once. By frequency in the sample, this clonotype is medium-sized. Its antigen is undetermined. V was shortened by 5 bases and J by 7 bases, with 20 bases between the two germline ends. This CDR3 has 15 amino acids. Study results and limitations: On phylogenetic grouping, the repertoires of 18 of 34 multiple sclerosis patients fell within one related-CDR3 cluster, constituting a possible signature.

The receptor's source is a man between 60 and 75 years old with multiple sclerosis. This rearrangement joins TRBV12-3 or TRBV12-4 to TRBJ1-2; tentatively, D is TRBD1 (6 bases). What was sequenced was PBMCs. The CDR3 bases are TGTGCCAGCAGTCCCATGGTACAGGGCACCAGTGGCTACACCTTC. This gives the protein CASSPMVQGTSGYTF.